This T cell receptor beta chain came from a study (dated by TCRdb to the mid-2010s). Study-wide context: Whether tumor-infiltrating Tregs in breast cancer are recruited from blood Tregs or converted in situ from other CD4+ T cell subsets was tested.

The Miltenyi Naive CD4+ T Cell Isolation kit was used to purify naive CD4+ T cells, and CD25 microbeads were used to remove Tregs. Tregs, naive and memory CD4+ T cells from tumor, blood and ipsilateral draining lymph nodes of roughly 5 breast cancer patients underwent full-length TCR alpha and beta sequencing. Tumor tissue and lymph nodes obtained by ipsilateral axillary dissection were perfused with PBS, cut into small pieces and digested using collagenase I and hyaluronidase. Sorted cell populations were confirmed by FACS to exceed 90% purity. This clonotype was recorded once. There is no known antigen for this receptor. No much larger clone exists at a distance of one base, and base qualities are not known. One read alone is a weak basis. Results the study describes overall, beyond this receptor: In terms of TCR gene usage, tumor memory CD4+ T cells clustered together with blood and lymph node memory CD4+ cells, as well as with lymph node naive CD4+ cells. Tumor-infiltrating Treg TCR alpha and beta sequences overlapped most with tumor naive CD4+ T cells, then with blood naive CD4+ T cells. Rather than covering whole repertoires, validation in the larger cohort was restricted to a single TCR beta V-J rearrangement.

Full-length TCR variable regions were amplified by 5' RACE PCR with constant-region reverse primers, and semi-nested PCR with Nested Universal Primer A was subsequently performed. The ReliaPrep RNA Cell Miniprep System was used to extract total RNA, which was then reverse transcribed into 5'RACE-ready cDNA with the SMARTer RACE 5'/3' Kit. An Illumina MiSeq was used to sequence the full-length TCR alpha and beta libraries, which had been barcoded with multiplex adaptors. Processing in the source paper ran as follows. For each of nine subset-tissue groups, sequencing data from the five patients were pooled, and the groups were then compared using unsupervised clustering of TCR gene usage. Repertoire similarity was calculated with the Morisita-Horn index, weighting shared sequences by their contribution to each repertoire. In TCRdb, the public reads were trimmed at Q25 with fastp and aligned with MiXCR, with productive beta chains retained. Each CDR3 protein appears once, grouped with its most common genes and DNA. The V and J calls were not made by the authors but by TCRdb's processing. Within this sample are nearly 55,000 distinct CDR3 sequences, with around 26% of them counted one time only. The leading ten clones occupy more than 3% of the sample.

Trimming removed 1 base from V and 0 bases from J, leaving 4 bases between the germline ends. Inclusive of the bounding cysteine and phenylalanine, the CDR3 is 14 residues long. This entry keeps only the CDR3 DNA: 42 bases, framed from base 1. According to the germline V gene, CDR1 reads MGHRA and CDR2 reads YSYEKL. Here the chain combines TRBV4-1 and TRBJ1-3, with the identity of the D gene unclear. This TCR came from a female donor with breast cancer. The specimen sequenced was tumor-infiltrating naive CD4+ T cells sorted from the breast tumor. In the paper's terms, the cell subset or site label means: naive CD4+ T cells, CD4+CD45RA+CD25-. The CDR3 sequence is CASSQGISGNTIYF. The DNA reads TGCGCCAGCAGCCAAGGGATCTCTGGAAACACCATATATTTT.